Below, 21 T cell receptor beta chains from the same sample are listed, as sequenced in a study of blood T cell repertoires in COVID-19. Sequenced by immunoSEQ multiplex PCR; TCRdb stores in-frame clones only, minus some. The sample yields roughly 16,000 clones, under 80% seen once. Input material: peripheral blood. All receptors derive from a man aged 70 or older with active or convalescent COVID-19.

The chain is built from TRBV5-8 and TRBJ1-1, with TRBD1 matching 7 bases. The CDR3 spans 15 residues. Germline V CDR1 and CDR2: SGHTS, YDEGEE. The junction had 7 bases not matched to a gene; V was cut back by 5 bases and J by 0 bases. The CDR3 region is CASSLPGQMNTEAFF. CDR3 in DNA: TGTGCCAGCAGTCTTCCGGGACAGATGAACACTGAAGCTTTCTTT.

This chain connects TRBV12-3 or TRBV12-4 to TRBJ1-2; D perhaps matches TRBD1 (5 bases). The germline V and J ends were trimmed by 5 bases and 4 bases, with 11 bases remaining between them. CDR3 length: 13 amino acids. This chain's CDR3 is CASSPGHLYGYTF. The CDR3 nucleotides are TGTGCCAGCAGTCCTGGACACCTCTATGGCTACACCTTC.

This clone is classed as medium-sized. The V and J genes are TRBV11-2 and TRBJ2-2; D is uncertain. Trimming shortened V by 7 bases and J by 5 bases, and 5 bases separated the two germline ends. Germline loops: CDR1 SGHAT, CDR2 FQNNGV. This CDR3 is built from 11 residues. The DNA for the CDR3 is TGTGCCAGCACTATTACCGGGGAGCTGTTTTTT. Translation gives CASTITGELFF.

The chain uses TRBV2 and TRBJ2-6; 7 nucleotides agree with TRBD1. After removal of 3 bases from V and 4 bases from J, the junction contained 3 bases not matched to a gene. Germline V gene data show CDR1 as SNHLY and CDR2 as FYNNEI. The CDR3 has 15 residues. CDR3 DNA: TGTGCCAGCAGTGAGACAGGGTCAGGGGCCAACGTCCTGACTTTC. Translated, it gives CASSETGSGANVLTF. The variable domain in full, with the rest retrieved from reference TRBV2 and TRBJ2-6, is EPEVTQTPSHQVTQMGQEVILRCVPISNHLYFYWYRQILGQKVEFLVSFYNNEISEKSEIFDDQFSVERPDGSNFTLKIRSTKLEDSAMYFCASSETGSGANVLTFGAGSRLTVL.

CDR3 bases: TGTGCCAGCTCACCCTCAGCGGGGGGGCCCACCGGGGAGCTGTTTTTT. Protein: CASSPSAGGPTGELFF. The chain carries TRBV18 and TRBJ2-2, with TRBD2 identical over 10 bases. This CDR3 is built from 16 residues. V shed 3 bases and J 4 bases; nucleotides not matched to a gene: 5. Germline V gene sequence: CDR1 KGHSH, CDR2 LQKENI.

The chain has TRBV6-5 and TRBJ2-1; maybe TRBD2 (5 bases). Germline V gene data show CDR1 as MNHEY and CDR2 as SVGAGI. The CDR3 spans 11 residues. V was clipped by 6 bases and J by 9 bases, with 9 bases between them. CDR3 coding DNA: TGTGCCAGCAGCCGGGGTCCTGAGCAGTTCTTC. Protein sequence: CASSRGPEQFF.

The chain combines TRBV29-1 with TRBJ2-7, with TRBD1 identical over 7 bases. CDR1 is SQVTM, CDR2 ANQGSEA, per germline. The length of the CDR3 is 13 residues. V shed 6 bases, J shed 7 bases, and the junction held 12 bases outside the gene matches. The CDR3 DNA follows: TGCAGCGTCGCAGAGGGGGCCCTACGGGAGCAGTACTTC. Translating gives CSVAEGALREQYF.

CDR3 region: CSVVISGVLETQYF. The DNA of the CDR3 is TGCAGCGTTGTAATTTCGGGAGTGCTTGAGACCCAGTACTTC. This chain connects TRBV29-1 to TRBJ2-5, with D tentatively TRBD2 (6 bases). This CDR3 spans 14 amino acids. Germline V gene data show CDR1 as SQVTM and CDR2 as ANQGSEA. The V end was cut by 4 bases, the J end by 5 bases, with 17 bases between.

V usage is TRBV6-5 and J usage is TRBJ2-1; D might be TRBD2 (5 bases). The CDR3 contains 13 residues. Between the trimmed V and J ends, which lost 6 bases and 9 bases, there was a span of 15 bases. From germline, CDR1 is MNHEY and CDR2 SVGAGI. This chain's CDR3 is CASRGGGWVEQFF. In nucleotides, the CDR3 is TGTGCCAGCAGAGGAGGTGGGTGGGTTGAGCAGTTCTTC.

The chain links TRBV2 to TRBJ1-1; weak D call: TRBD1 (6 bases). V dropped 7 bases and J dropped 2 bases, with 11 bases sitting between them. Germline loops: CDR1 SNHLY, CDR2 FYNNEI. The CDR3 runs 13 residues. As DNA, the CDR3 is TGTGCCAGCAATTCACAGGGAAACACTGAAGCTTTCTTT. Translation: CASNSQGNTEAFF. The whole variable domain, remainder taken from reference TRBV2 and TRBJ1-1, is EPEVTQTPSHQVTQMGQEVILRCVPISNHLYFYWYRQILGQKVEFLVSFYNNEISEKSEIFDDQFSVERPDGSNFTLKIRSTKLEDSAMYFCASNSQGNTEAFFGQGTRLTVV.

J is TRBJ1-4 and V is TRBV28, with 9 bases matching TRBD1. Germline lookup yields CDR1 MDHEN and CDR2 SYDVKM. The V and J ends lost 5 bases and 7 bases, in that order; junction bases with no gene match: 8. This CDR3 spans 15 amino acids. CDR3 residues: CASSPAGTGPEKLFF. The CDR3 DNA is TGTGCCAGCAGTCCCGCCGGGACAGGGCCTGAAAAACTGTTTTTT.

This chain connects TRBV3-1 (or the pseudogene TRBV3-2) to TRBJ1-1; maybe TRBD1 (6 bases). V dropped 4 bases and J dropped 4 bases, with 13 bases sitting between them. This CDR3 region has 14 residues. The germline V gene has CDR1 LGHDT and CDR2 YNNKEL (reference sequence). The CDR3 DNA sequence: TGTGCCAGCAGCCCAGGGGAGAGGACCACTGAAGCTTTCTTT. Protein sequence: CASSPGERTTEAFF.

This clone was seen once. The chain employs TRBV24-1 and TRBJ2-4, with 10 positions matching TRBD1. Germline trimming cut 5 bases from V and 9 bases from J; bases unmatched to any gene: 6. This CDR3 comprises 14 residues. CDR1 KGHDR and CDR2 SFDVKD come from the germline V gene. The CDR3 DNA reads as TGTGCCACCAGTGGACAGGGGGCAGCGGGCATTCAGTACTTC. This sequence encodes CATSGQGAAGIQYF.

The V gene is TRBV2, the J gene TRBJ1-6; D unresolved. Germline CDR1 and CDR2: SNHLY and FYNNEI. The CDR3 is 14 residues long. Trimming took off 7 bases at V and 9 bases at J, with 16 bases between the two ends. CDR3: CASTYTEIGSPLHF. CDR3 DNA: TGTGCCAGCACGTATACAGAAATCGGTTCACCCCTCCACTTT.

This clone came up a few times. The chain employs TRBV19 and TRBJ2-1, with D maybe TRBD2 (5 bases). The germline CDR1 and CDR2 sequences are LNHDA and SQIVND (reference sequence). Trimming removed 5 bases from V and 10 bases from J, with 24 bases in between. The CDR3 has 16 residues. The CDR3 sequence: CASSSLGQRTGGEQFF. As DNA, the CDR3 is TGTGCCAGTAGTTCCCTGGGCCAGCGGACGGGTGGGGAGCAGTTCTTC. The variable domain in full, with the rest retrieved from reference TRBV19 and TRBJ2-1, is DGGITQSPKYLFRKEGQNVTLSCEQNLNHDAMYWYRQDPGQGLRLIYYSQIVNDFQKGDIAEGYSVSREKKESFPLTVTSAQKNPTAFYLCASSSLGQRTGGEQFFGPGTRLTVL.

In this sample, this clone turned up a few times. The chain employs TRBV28 and TRBJ2-3; 8 bases are a match to TRBD1. J lost 3 bases, V lost 5 bases, and 10 bases had no gene match. CDR1 is MDHEN, CDR2 SYDVKM, per germline. The CDR3 loop spans 16 amino acids. The CDR3 spells CASSLPGGTGTDTQYF. Written as DNA, the CDR3 is TGTGCCAGCAGTCTGCCGGGTGGGACAGGTACAGATACGCAGTATTTT.

This clone appeared once. V gene TRBV10-3 combines with J gene TRBJ2-7; possible D gene TRBD2, 6 bases. This CDR3 contains 14 residues. The V end lost 2 bases, the J end lost 5 bases, and 13 bases lay between the germline ends. CDR1 is ENHRY, CDR2 SYGVKD, per germline. As DNA, the CDR3 is TGTGCCATCAGTGAGCCGGGATGGAGGGACGAGCAGTACTTC. Protein product: CAISEPGWRDEQYF.

This clone was recorded a few times. The chain links TRBV6-6 to TRBJ1-5, with D possibly TRBD1 on 6 matching bases. The CDR3 is 16 residues long. The germline CDR1 and CDR2 sequences are MNHNY and SVGAGI (reference sequence). Deletions cut 6 bases from V and 3 bases from J, with 18 bases between. This CDR3 is CASSPQGNGDNQPQHF. In DNA form, the CDR3 reads TGTGCCAGCAGCCCTCAGGGGAATGGAGACAATCAGCCCCAGCATTTT.

This clone was picked up a small number of times. CDR3 nucleotides: TGCGCCAGCACAATACCACAGGGGATGGGGGAGACCCAGTACTTC. It translates to CASTIPQGMGETQYF. The chain carries TRBV5-1 and TRBJ2-5; 7 bases map to TRBD1. V gave up 6 bases and J gave up 5 bases; unmatched junction bases: 13. Germline values: CDR1 SGHRS, CDR2 YFSETQ. The CDR3 sequence is 15 residues long.

This chain links TRBV14 with TRBJ2-5; TRBD1 aligns across 7 bases. The CDR3 runs 15 residues. V lost 2 bases and J lost 4; bases outside the gene matches: 7. Germline CDR1 and CDR2: SGHDN and FVKESK. The CDR3: CASSQRTGVLETQYF. The CDR3 bases are TGTGCCAGCAGCCAAAGAACAGGGGTCTTAGAGACCCAGTACTTC.

The chain employs TRBV14 and TRBJ1-3; D is possibly TRBD1 (6 bases). Germline V gene data show CDR1 as SGHDN and CDR2 as FVKESK. This CDR3 is 12 amino acids long. V shed 2 bases and J shed 7 bases, with 6 bases lying between them. The CDR3 bases are TGTGCCAGCAGCCAACAGGGGAACACCATATATTTT. Amino acids: CASSQQGNTIYF.